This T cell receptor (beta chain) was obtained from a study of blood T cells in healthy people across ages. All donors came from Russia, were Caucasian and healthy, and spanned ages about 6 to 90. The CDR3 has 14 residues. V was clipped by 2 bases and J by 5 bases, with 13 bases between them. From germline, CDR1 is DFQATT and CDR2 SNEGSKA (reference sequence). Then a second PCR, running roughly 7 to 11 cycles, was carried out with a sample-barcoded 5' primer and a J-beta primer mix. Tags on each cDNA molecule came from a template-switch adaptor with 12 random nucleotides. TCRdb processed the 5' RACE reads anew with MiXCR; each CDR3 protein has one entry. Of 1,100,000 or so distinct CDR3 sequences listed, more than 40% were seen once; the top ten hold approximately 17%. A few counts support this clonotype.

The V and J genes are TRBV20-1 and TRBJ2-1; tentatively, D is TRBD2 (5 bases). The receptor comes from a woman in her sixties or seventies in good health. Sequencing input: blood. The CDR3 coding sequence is TGCAGTGCTAGAACGGGAAATCCTAACAATGAGCAGTTCTTC. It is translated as CSARTGNPNNEQFF.